The 17 T cell receptor beta chains listed next were all sequenced from one sample in a study of T-cell memory formation after mild COVID-19. TCRdb recomputed calls from the 5' RACE reads with MiXCR, one row per CDR3 protein. The sample shows about 110,000 distinct CDR3 sequences, 15% to 20% of them seen only once. The sample taken for sequencing was PBMCs or a T cell subset sorted from them (not recorded which). These receptors were collected from a man younger than 30 who had mild COVID-19 (a few samples of this study predate the infection). Cell type and time point are not known.

The chain recombines TRBV7-9 with TRBJ2-1; TRBD2 matches 8 bases. J was trimmed by 4 bases and V by 4 bases; bases with no gene match: 6. The CDR3 extends over 15 amino acids. Germline V gives CDR1 SEHNR, CDR2 FQNEAQ (reference sequence). In DNA, the CDR3 is TGTGCCAGCAGCTCGATAGCGGGGCATTACAATGAGCAGTTCTTC. Amino acids: CASSSIAGHYNEQFF.

This chain joins TRBV18 and TRBJ1-2, with 8 bases lining up with TRBD1. CDR1 KGHSH and CDR2 LQKENI come from the germline V gene. V shed 6 bases, J shed 5 bases, and the junction held 8 bases outside the gene matches. The CDR3 consists of 14 residues. The CDR3 bases are TGTGCCAGCTCCCCGGACCGGACAGGGTATGGCTACACCTTC. It yields the protein CASSPDRTGYGYTF.

The CDR3 region is CASSYGLGGAEADTQYF. In nucleotides, the CDR3 is TGTGCCAGCAGTTACGGACTCGGGGGGGCTGAGGCAGATACGCAGTATTTT. This rearrangement joins TRBV6-5 to TRBJ2-3; 8 nucleotides line up with TRBD2. The V segment lost 2 bases and the J segment 4 bases; nucleotides outside the gene matches: 11. The CDR3 is 17 residues long. From germline, CDR1 is MNHEY and CDR2 SVGAGI.

This chain links TRBV4-1 with TRBJ2-2; D may be TRBD2 (7 bases). The ends were cut back, 6 bases at V and 6 bases at J, with 17 bases in the middle. The CDR3 is 15 residues long. Germline CDR1 MGHRA, CDR2 YSYEKL. CDR3 coding DNA: TGCGCCAGCAGGGCCCAGGGAGGGGGGCCCGGGGAGCTGTTTTTT. As protein: CASRAQGGGPGELFF.

The chain couples TRBV7-6 to TRBJ2-1; the match to TRBD2 covers 11 bases. This CDR3 spans 16 amino acids. The ends lost 5 bases at V and 7 bases at J; junction bases unmatched: 10. Germline loops: CDR1 SGHVS, CDR2 FNYEAQ. In nucleotides, the CDR3 is TGTGCCAGCAGCCCTCGACTAGCGGGGACTCGGAATGAGCAGTTCTTC. Its protein is CASSPRLAGTRNEQFF.

This clonotype was picked up a small number of times. J is TRBJ1-6 and V is TRBV6-5; 9 bases fit TRBD1. Germline CDR1 reads MNHEY; CDR2 reads SVGAGI. The CDR3 contains 17 residues. V was clipped by 6 bases and J by 10 bases; unmatched bases: 16. For the CDR3, the DNA is TGTGCCAGCAGCCCGGACAGGGGTCACCTCCCGAACTCACCCCTCCACTTT. Translation gives CASSPDRGHLPNSPLHF.

The V call is TRBV18, the J call TRBJ2-3; D unclear. CDR1 and CDR2 (germline): KGHSH, LQKENI. Trimming stripped 3 bases from V and 5 bases from J, with 9 bases between. CDR3 length: 13 amino acids. The CDR3 loop is CASSPRPLDTQYF. The CDR3 nucleotides are TGTGCCAGCTCACCCAGGCCGTTAGATACGCAGTATTTT.

V gene TRBV12-3 or TRBV12-4 combines with J gene TRBJ1-5; a possible D gene is TRBD1 (6 bases). The germline V and J ends were trimmed by 6 bases and 6 bases, with 15 bases remaining between them. This CDR3 is 14 amino acids long. The CDR3 bases are TGTGCCAGCAGCCAGAGGGACAATTCTCAGCCCCAGCATTTT. Its protein product is CASSQRDNSQPQHF.

The chain has TRBV20-1 and TRBJ1-1, with D hard to call. V gave up 0 bases and J gave up 4 bases, with 12 bases separating them. Looked up from germline, CDR1 is DFQATT and CDR2 is SNEGSKA (reference sequence). The CDR3 consists of 14 residues. This CDR3 reads CSARDYVGSTEAFF. The CDR3 region has the DNA TGCAGTGCTAGAGATTATGTGGGATCCACTGAAGCTTTCTTT.

This clonotype was seen ten or more times. The chain links TRBV7-9 to TRBJ2-3; no firm D call. The CDR3 extends over 14 amino acids. Germline V gene data show CDR1 as SEHNR and CDR2 as FQNEAQ (reference sequence). Trimming left V 2 bases short and J 4 bases short, with 10 bases between. This chain's CDR3 is CASSLLGNADTQYF. The DNA for the CDR3 is TGTGCCAGCAGCTTATTGGGAAACGCAGATACGCAGTATTTT.

This chain joins TRBV5-1 and TRBJ2-3, with D hard to call. The germline gives CDR1 SGHRS, CDR2 YFSETQ. The CDR3 runs to 13 residues. V was trimmed by 4 bases and J by 0 bases, leaving 6 bases between them. This CDR3 is CASSEWSTDTQYF. In DNA, the CDR3 is TGCGCCAGCAGCGAGTGGAGCACAGATACGCAGTATTTT.

This clonotype has at least ten counts. The J gene is TRBJ2-2, the V gene TRBV5-1; 9 bases line up with TRBD1. The trim removed 3 bases at V and 4 bases at J, leaving 4 bases unmatched. This CDR3 contains 15 residues. Germline V gene data show CDR1 as SGHRS and CDR2 as YFSETQ. CDR3 sequence reads: CASSSGQGVTGELFF. In DNA form, the CDR3 reads TGCGCCAGCAGCTCGGGACAGGGAGTCACCGGGGAGCTGTTTTTT.

This clonotype was observed a handful of times. This chain links TRBV6-5 with TRBJ1-1; D gene uncertain. Trimming cost V 0 bases and J 1 base, with 6 bases left between them. This CDR3 spans 14 amino acids. Germline-derived CDR1 and CDR2 are MNHEY and SVGAGI. As DNA, the CDR3 is TGTGCCAGCAGTTACTCGGACCCGAACACTGAAGCTTTCTTT. Translated: CASSYSDPNTEAFF.

This clonotype was seen repeatedly, ten times or more. The rearrangement joins TRBV7-2 to TRBJ1-2; D remains unclear. The CDR3 runs 12 residues. V was trimmed by 5 bases and J by 3 bases, leaving 7 bases between them. The germline V gene has CDR1 SGHTA and CDR2 FQGNSA. The chain's CDR3 is CASSPDHYGYTF. The CDR3 DNA is TGTGCCAGCAGCCCGGATCACTATGGCTACACCTTC.

The chain carries TRBV27 and TRBJ2-5, with D uncertain. V gave up 3 bases and J gave up 5 bases, with 10 bases separating them. The CDR3 loop spans 13 amino acids. Per the germline V gene, CDR1 is MNHEY and CDR2 is SMNVEV (reference sequence). The CDR3 protein is CASSFFSSETQYF. The DNA of the CDR3 is TGTGCCAGCAGTTTTTTTTCTTCGGAGACCCAGTACTTC.

This clonotype was observed a few times. The chain has TRBV7-3 and TRBJ2-1; 8 nucleotides match TRBD2. Germline V gene data show CDR1 as SGHTA and CDR2 as FQGTGA. The CDR3 length is 14 residues. V lost 5 bases to trimming and J lost 4 bases; unmatched junction nucleotides: 4. The CDR3 is CASSPGLDYNEQFF. DNA for the CDR3: TGTGCCAGCAGCCCGGGACTAGATTACAATGAGCAGTTCTTC.

This clonotype was recorded a few times. The chain recombines TRBV12-3 or TRBV12-4 with TRBJ1-5; D remains unclear. Trimming stripped 7 bases from V and 4 bases from J, with 11 bases between. The CDR3 runs 13 residues. CDR3 in amino acids: CASNPGLNQPQHF. The CDR3 DNA reads as TGTGCCAGCAATCCGGGTTTAAATCAGCCCCAGCATTTT.